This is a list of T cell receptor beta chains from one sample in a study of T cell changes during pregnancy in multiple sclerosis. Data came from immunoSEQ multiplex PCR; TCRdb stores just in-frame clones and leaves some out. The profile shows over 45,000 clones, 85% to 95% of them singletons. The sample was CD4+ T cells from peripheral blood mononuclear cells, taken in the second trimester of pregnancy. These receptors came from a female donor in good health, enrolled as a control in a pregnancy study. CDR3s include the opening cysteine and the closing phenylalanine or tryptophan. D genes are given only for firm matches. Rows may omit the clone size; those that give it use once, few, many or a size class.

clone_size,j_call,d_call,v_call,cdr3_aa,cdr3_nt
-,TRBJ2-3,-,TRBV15,CATSRDGWGQSTDTQYF,TGTGCCACCAGCAGAGATGGATGGGGGCAAAGCACAGATACGCAGTATTTT
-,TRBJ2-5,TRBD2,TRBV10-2,CASSDGGGAQETQYF,TGCGCCAGCAGTGATGGCGGGGGGGCCCAGGAGACCCAGTACTTC
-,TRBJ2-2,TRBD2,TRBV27,CASSLSPPLLAGGPYTGELFF,TGTGCCAGCAGTTTATCCCCCCCTCTACTAGCGGGAGGGCCGTACACCGGGGAGCTGTTTTTT
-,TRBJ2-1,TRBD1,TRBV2,CASSEALIRDRANEQFF,TGTGCCAGCAGTGAAGCACTGATCCGGGACAGGGCGAATGAGCAGTTCTTC
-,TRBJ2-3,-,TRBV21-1,CASGHKDTQYF,TGTGCCAGCGGACATAAGGATACGCAGTATTTT
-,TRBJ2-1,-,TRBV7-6,CASSLETGPYNEQFF,TGTGCCAGCAGCTTAGAGACAGGCCCCTACAATGAGCAGTTCTTC
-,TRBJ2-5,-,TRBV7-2,CASSRSRGIQETQYF,TGTGCCAGCAGCCGGAGCAGGGGCATCCAAGAGACCCAGTACTTC
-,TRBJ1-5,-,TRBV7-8,CASSPTLEGLNQPQHF,TGTGCCAGCAGCCCCACTCTAGAGGGCCTCAATCAGCCCCAGCATTTT
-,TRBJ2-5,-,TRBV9,CASSVGQTQYF,TGTGCCAGCAGCGTGGGGCAGACCCAGTACTTC
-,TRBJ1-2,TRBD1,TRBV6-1,CASRDDRASGYTF,TGTGCCAGCAGGGATGACAGGGCGAGTGGCTACACCTTC
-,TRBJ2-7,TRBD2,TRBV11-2,CASSLDRSSPSSGKDYEQYF,TGTGCCAGCAGCTTAGATCGTTCCTCTCCCTCTAGCGGGAAAGACTACGAGCAGTACTTC
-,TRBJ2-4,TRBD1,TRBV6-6,CASGLGQGKKNIQYF,TGTGCCAGCGGGTTAGGACAGGGGAAAAAAAACATTCAGTACTTC
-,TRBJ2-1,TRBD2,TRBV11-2,CASSTIAGTKYNEQFF,TGTGCCAGCAGCACCATAGCGGGGACGAAATACAATGAGCAGTTCTTC
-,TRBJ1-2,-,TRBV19,CASSMVLGGPISNRYGYTF,TGTGCCAGTAGTATGGTGCTGGGGGGGCCGATCTCAAACCGCTATGGCTACACCTTC
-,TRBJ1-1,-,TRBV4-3,CASSQELGVNTEAFF,TGCGCCAGCAGCCAAGAATTAGGGGTGAACACTGAAGCTTTCTTT
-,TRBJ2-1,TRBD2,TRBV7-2,CASSFGSGRVANEQFF,TGTGCCAGCAGTTTCGGCAGCGGGAGGGTCGCAAATGAGCAGTTCTTC
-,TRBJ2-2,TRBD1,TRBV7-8,CASSRARPGQGPTRELFF,TGTGCCAGCAGCAGAGCACGGCCGGGACAGGGGCCTACCCGGGAGCTGTTTTTT
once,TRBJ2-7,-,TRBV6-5,CASSAGTVGGGEQYF,TGTGCCAGCAGTGCCGGAACGGTGGGGGGAGGTGAGCAGTACTTC
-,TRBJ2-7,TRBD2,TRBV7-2,CASSSRTSGSRYEQYF,TGTGCCAGCAGCTCAAGGACTAGCGGGAGTAGGTACGAGCAGTACTTC
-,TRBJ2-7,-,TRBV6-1,CASIKGQAYEQYF,TGTGCCAGCATAAAGGGGCAGGCCTACGAGCAGTACTTC
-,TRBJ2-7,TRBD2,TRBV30,CAWSVLTSGAYEQYF,TGTGCCTGGAGTGTACTTACTAGCGGAGCCTACGAGCAGTACTTC
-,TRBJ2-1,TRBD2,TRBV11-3,CASSLAPGGNNEQFF,TGTGCCAGCAGCTTAGCCCCCGGGGGGAACAATGAGCAGTTCTTC
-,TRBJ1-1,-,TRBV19,CASSPGTPYVEAFF,TGTGCCAGTAGTCCCGGGACACCTTATGTGGAAGCTTTCTTT
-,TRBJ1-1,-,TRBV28,CASSFLGEGNTEAFF,TGTGCCAGCAGTTTCTTGGGGGAGGGGAACACTGAAGCTTTCTTT
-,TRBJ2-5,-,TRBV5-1,CASSLGAGLQETQYF,TGCGCCAGCAGCTTGGGGGCAGGTCTACAAGAGACCCAGTACTTC
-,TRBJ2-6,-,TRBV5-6,CASNSTAFRDSHNVLTF,TGTGCCAGCAACTCGACTGCCTTTCGGGACTCCCACAACGTCCTGACTTTC
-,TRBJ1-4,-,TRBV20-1,CSASYEKLFF,TGCAGTGCTAGCTACGAAAAACTGTTTTTT